The text below deals with one TCR beta chain. The record originates from a study of blood T cell repertoires in COVID-19. Study context: COVID-19 samples, acute and convalescent, were from the United States, Italy and Spain.

Libraries were prepared by immunoSEQ multiplex PCR; TCRdb keeps only in-frame clonotypes and omits some of them. The data hold about 110,000 clones, with more than 75% observed a single time. Sequencing input: peripheral blood. This receptor was taken from a human donor in a cohort sampled during active COVID-19.

Here the CDR3 DNA reads TGTGCCAGCAGTACCGGGACAGGGGGGGGGAGCAATCAGCCCCAGCATTTT. Residues: CASSTGTGGGSNQPQHF. The rearrangement joins TRBV28 to TRBJ1-5, with 11 bases lining up with TRBD1. The ends lost 5 bases at V and 1 base at J; junction bases unmatched: 7. There are 17 residues in the CDR3. Germline V gives CDR1 MDHEN, CDR2 SYDVKM.